This passage covers 8 T cell receptor beta chains from one sample sequenced in a study of blood T cell repertoires in COVID-19. The data were produced by immunoSEQ multiplex PCR, yet TCRdb's version contains in-frame clones alone and is incomplete. This repertoire shows 190,000 or so clones, roughly nine tenths found once; its top ten account for approximately 0.75%. Sequencing input: peripheral blood. The source of these receptors is a woman in her 70s with acute or convalescent COVID-19.

This chain's CDR3 is CASSLSGGDIYEQYF. CDR3 nucleotide sequence: TGTGCCAGCAGTTTATCGGGAGGGGACATCTACGAGCAGTACTTC. The V gene is TRBV27, the J gene TRBJ2-7; tentatively, D is TRBD2 (7 bases). The germline gives CDR1 MNHEY, CDR2 SMNVEV (reference sequence). The germline V and J ends were trimmed by 0 bases and 3 bases, with 12 bases remaining between them. The CDR3 contains 15 residues.

The rearrangement links TRBV15 to TRBJ1-4; D call uncertain. The CDR3 is 14 amino acids. Deletions cut 1 base from V and 8 bases from J, with 11 bases between. Germline CDR1 reads LNHNV; CDR2 reads YYDKDF (reference sequence). The CDR3 here is CATSRGQAGEKLFF. The CDR3 nucleotides read TGTGCCACCAGCAGAGGGCAGGCGGGGGAAAAACTGTTTTTT. The full variable domain, rest sourced from reference TRBV15 and TRBJ1-4, is DAMVIQNPRYQVTQFGKPVTLSCSQTLNHNVMYWYQQKSSQAPKLLFHYYDKDFNNEADTPDNFQSRRPNTSFCFLDIRSPGLGDTAMYLCATSRGQAGEKLFFGSGTQLSVL.

The chain has TRBV20-1 and TRBJ1-2; no clear D gene. Trimming shortened V by 1 base and J by 4 bases, and 4 bases separated the two germline ends. The CDR3 contains 11 residues. From germline, CDR1 is DFQATT and CDR2 SNEGSKA (reference sequence). For the CDR3, the DNA is TGCAGTGCTAGAGTCAGCTATGGCTACACCTTC. Translation gives CSARVSYGYTF.

The chain joins TRBV6-2 or TRBV6-3 to TRBJ1-5, with D tentatively TRBD1 (5 bases). In germline, CDR1 is MNHEY, CDR2 SVGEGT. The CDR3 is made up of 15 amino acids. The V end was cut by 2 bases, the J end by 2 bases, with 10 bases between. The chain's CDR3 is CASSYIRDRNQPQHF. The CDR3 DNA sequence: TGTGCCAGCAGTTACATCAGGGATCGCAATCAGCCCCAGCATTTT.

The chain couples TRBV6-2 or TRBV6-3 to TRBJ2-1; 7 bases are a match to TRBD2. V was pared by 0 bases and J by 6 bases, with 14 bases of the junction left unmatched. The CDR3 runs 18 residues. Germline V gives CDR1 MNHEY, CDR2 SVGEGT. CDR3 sequence reads: CASSYSTLAGGGTNEQFF. The CDR3 region has the DNA TGTGCCAGCAGTTACTCCACCCTTGCAGGCGGGGGAACCAATGAGCAGTTCTTC.

The chain recombines TRBV6-2 or TRBV6-3 with TRBJ2-7; D perhaps matches TRBD2 (5 bases). Germline-derived CDR1 and CDR2 are MNHEY and SVGEGT. Deletions cut 5 bases from V and 7 bases from J, with 12 bases between. The CDR3 contains 12 residues. The DNA for the CDR3 is TGTGCCAGCAGTGACCCGGGGAAGGAGCAGTACTTC. Translating gives CASSDPGKEQYF.

This clone has more than one count but fewer than ten. This CDR3 reads CASSYAGQRGEKLFF. For the CDR3, the DNA is TGTGCCAGCAGCTACGCCGGACAGAGAGGAGAAAAACTGTTTTTT. The chain employs TRBV7-2 and TRBJ1-4, with TRBD1 as a possible D gene (6 bases). Trimming removed 4 bases from V and 8 bases from J, with 17 bases in between. The germline CDR1 and CDR2 sequences are SGHTA and FQGNSA. This CDR3 contains 15 residues.

The chain recombines TRBV28 with TRBJ1-5; TRBD1 matches at 7 bases. Looked up from germline, CDR1 is MDHEN and CDR2 is SYDVKM. This CDR3 has 14 residues. V lost 10 bases, J lost 2 bases, and 8 bases stayed unmatched. The CDR3: CAIKGAGGNQPQHF. Written as DNA, the CDR3 is TGTGCCATCAAGGGGGCAGGTGGCAATCAGCCCCAGCATTTT.